Listed here are 27 T cell receptor beta chains from one sample, sequenced in a study of T cells in Graves' hyperthyroidism and ophthalmopathy. TCR beta CDR3 region amplification was performed from RNA transcripts. An initial round of RT-PCR targeting the TCR CDR3 relied on the HTBI primer set. TCRdb ran MiXCR on the multiplex PCR reads and lists one entry per CDR3 protein. The data hold 530,000 or so distinct CDR3 sequences, with 24% observed a single time. Source material: blood. The source is a woman in her twenties or thirties with Graves' ophthalmopathy.

This clonotype was found many times. The chain employs TRBV14 and TRBJ1-3; no definite D call. CDR1 SGHDN and CDR2 FVKESK come from the germline V gene. The CDR3 extends over 13 amino acids. Trimming shortened V by 1 base and J by 4 bases, and 5 bases separated the two germline ends. The CDR3 sequence is CASSQGGGNTIYF. The DNA for the CDR3 is TGTGCCAGCAGCCAAGGAGGGGGAAACACCATATATTTT.

This clonotype was observed a few times. The chain recombines TRBV19 with TRBJ2-5; D might be TRBD2 (6 bases). Germline-derived CDR1 and CDR2 are LNHDA and SQIVND (reference sequence). The CDR3 is 14 amino acids. Trimming pared 2 bases from V and 2 bases from J, leaving 9 bases between. CDR3 nucleotide sequence: TGTGCCAGTAGTATAATCGGGGGACAAGAGACCCAGTACTTC. It codes for CASSIIGGQETQYF.

This clonotype was seen ten or more times. The J gene is TRBJ1-5, the V gene TRBV12-3 or TRBV12-4, with 7 bases that match TRBD1. V dropped 2 bases and J dropped 4; count of bases not matched to a gene: 5. The CDR3 loop spans 15 amino acids. This CDR3 is CASSLTLTGNQPQHF. The CDR3 DNA follows: TGTGCCAGCAGTTTAACGTTGACAGGGAATCAGCCCCAGCATTTT.

The gene calls are TRBV9 and TRBJ1-2; D is unresolved. The CDR3 has 14 residues. The germline V gene has CDR1 SGDLS and CDR2 YYNGEE. The V and J ends lost 0 bases and 6 bases respectively, with 12 bases between them. The CDR3 sequence: CASSVGSGYDGYTF. The CDR3 nucleotides read TGTGCCAGCAGCGTAGGGTCCGGGTATGATGGCTACACCTTC.

In this sample, this clonotype turned up many times. This chain connects TRBV7-2 to TRBJ1-5, with no clear D. CDR3 length: 15 residues. Germline lookup yields CDR1 SGHTA and CDR2 FQGNSA. With 0 bases removed from V and 3 bases from J, the gap between germline ends came to 9 bases. This chain's CDR3 is CASSLAGIYNQPQHF. DNA of the CDR3: TGTGCCAGCAGCTTAGCAGGGATTTACAATCAGCCCCAGCATTTT.

This clonotype was picked up many times. The genes are TRBV20-1 and TRBJ2-3; no definite D call. Trimming left V 0 bases short and J 5 bases short, with 9 bases between. Germline assignment: CDR1 DFQATT and CDR2 SNEGSKA (reference sequence). There are 13 residues in the CDR3. CDR3 region: CSARDYRGDTQYF. The DNA for the CDR3 is TGCAGTGCTAGAGATTACCGAGGAGATACGCAGTATTTT.

The chain uses TRBV7-2 and TRBJ2-7; maybe TRBD2 (6 bases). In germline, CDR1 is SGHTA, CDR2 FQGNSA. This CDR3 is 15 amino acids long. V was trimmed by 1 base and J by 0 bases, leaving 10 bases between them. The CDR3 spells CASSLGGTASYEQYF. The CDR3 DNA is TGTGCCAGCAGCTTAGGCGGGACGGCCTCCTACGAGCAGTACTTC.

This clonotype was seen a few times. V usage is TRBV6-5 and J usage is TRBJ2-5, with D tentatively TRBD2 (5 bases). With 7 bases removed from V and 1 base from J, the gap between germline ends came to 13 bases. The CDR3 has 14 residues. Germline-derived CDR1 and CDR2 are MNHEY and SVGAGI. This CDR3 reads CASISRGTQETQYF. CDR3 nucleotides: TGTGCCAGCATTAGTCGGGGAACCCAAGAGACCCAGTACTTC.

The V call is TRBV30, the J call TRBJ1-1; 9 nucleotides match TRBD1. CDR1 is GTSNPN, CDR2 SVGIG, per germline (reference sequence). V gave up 3 bases and J gave up 4 bases; unmatched junction bases: 6. This CDR3 comprises 14 residues. The CDR3 sequence: CAWRADRGGTEAFF. The CDR3 DNA is TGTGCCTGGAGGGCGGACAGGGGAGGCACTGAAGCTTTCTTT.

The CDR3 DNA follows: TGTGCCAGCAGCCAAGAAGGGTGGGGGAGCAATCAGCCCCAGCATTTT. Its translation is CASSQEGWGSNQPQHF. This chain joins TRBV4-2 and TRBJ1-5; D may be TRBD1 (5 bases). Deletions cut 0 bases from V and 1 base from J, with 10 bases between. CDR3 length: 16 residues. In germline, CDR1 is LGHNA, CDR2 YNFKEQ.

This clonotype was observed many times. Just one base apart from a much larger clone, this may be a read error. The chain has TRBV6-2 or TRBV6-3 and TRBJ2-7; no reliable D call. Germline CDR1 MNHEY, CDR2 SVGEGT. This CDR3 contains 12 residues. The CDR3 coding sequence is TGTGTCAGCTGCCAATCTCCTTCCGAGCAGTACTTC. Translating it yields CVSCQSPSEQYF.

Ten or more counts support this clonotype. The chain uses TRBV11-3 and TRBJ2-5; TRBD1 or TRBD2 may be the D gene (5 bases each). V was trimmed by 1 base and J by 6 bases, leaving 12 bases between them. This CDR3 spans 14 amino acids. Germline V lookup: CDR1 SGHNT, CDR2 YENEEA. The CDR3 DNA is TGTGCCAGCAGCTTAGCGGGGCCCTTAAAGACCCAGTACTTC. The encoded protein is CASSLAGPLKTQYF.

The CDR3 region is CASSLAGDRGHEQYF. The CDR3 DNA is TGCGCCAGCAGCTTGGCCGGGGACAGGGGCCACGAGCAGTACTTC. The V call is TRBV5-1, the J call TRBJ2-7, with TRBD1 matching over 10 bases. Trimming removed 0 bases from V and 5 bases from J; junction bases left unmatched: 5. Germline CDR1 is SGHRS and CDR2 is YFSETQ. The CDR3 totals 15 residues.

This rearrangement joins TRBV7-2 to TRBJ2-7; D possibly corresponds to TRBD1 (6 bases). This CDR3 is built from 14 residues. Germline V gene lookup returns CDR1 SGHTA and CDR2 FQGNSA. Trimming removed 1 base at V and 12 bases at J, with 19 bases between. CDR3 DNA: TGTGCCAGCAGCTTAGTCCCCGCCAGTCAGGGGCTGTACTTC. Translation gives CASSLVPASQGLYF.

This clonotype was observed at least ten times. The V gene is TRBV18, the J gene TRBJ2-7; 11 nucleotides align to TRBD2. V dropped 4 bases and J dropped 3; count of bases not matched to a gene: 2. Germline CDR1 and CDR2: KGHSH and LQKENI. The CDR3 is 14 amino acids. CDR3 in DNA: TGTGCCAGCTCACAGACTAGCGGGGACTACGAGCAGTACTTC. The encoded protein is CASSQTSGDYEQYF.

This clonotype was picked up many times. V gene TRBV7-2 combines with J gene TRBJ1-1; no clear D. The CDR3 is 15 amino acids. Germline lookup yields CDR1 SGHTA and CDR2 FQGNSA. V lost 2 bases, J lost 0 bases, and 10 bases lay in between. The CDR3 sequence: CASSLLSGMNTEAFF. The CDR3 region has the DNA TGTGCCAGCAGCTTATTAAGCGGAATGAACACTGAAGCTTTCTTT.

There are many counts of this clonotype. The rearrangement uses TRBV10-3 and TRBJ2-7; 9 bases are a match to TRBD1. The ends lost 6 bases at V and 4 bases at J; junction bases unmatched: 7. The CDR3 spans 14 residues. CDR1 and CDR2 from the germline V gene are ENHRY and SYGVKD. CDR3 DNA: TGTGCCATCAGGGCTGACAGGGGGGCTTACGAGCAGTACTTC. It translates to CAIRADRGAYEQYF.

Many counts were recorded for this clonotype. The rearrangement uses TRBV18 and TRBJ1-1; 7 bases map to TRBD1. Germline CDR1 reads KGHSH; CDR2 reads LQKENI. The V gene end was trimmed by 3 bases and the J gene end by 4 bases; junction bases not matched to a gene: 14. The CDR3 length is 17 residues. The chain's CDR3 is CASSPFGHPDRSTEAFF. As DNA, the CDR3 is TGTGCCAGCTCACCCTTTGGTCACCCGGACAGGTCCACTGAAGCTTTCTTT.

This clonotype was seen many times. This chain joins TRBV24-1 and TRBJ2-3, with TRBD1 matching over 8 bases. From germline, CDR1 is KGHDR and CDR2 SFDVKD. The CDR3 runs 14 residues. V shed 9 bases and J 1 base; nucleotides not matched to a gene: 5. Here the CDR3 reads CATGQGSGTDTQYF. DNA of the CDR3: TGTGCCACCGGACAGGGATCCGGCACAGATACGCAGTATTTT.

The chain recombines TRBV5-1 with TRBJ2-1; 7 bases line up with TRBD1. The V segment lost 4 bases and the J segment 5 bases; nucleotides outside the gene matches: 9. The length of the CDR3 is 15 residues. Germline V CDR1 and CDR2: SGHRS, YFSETQ. The CDR3 region has the DNA TGCGCCAGCAGCGCGAGGGACAGAGAAAACAATGAGCAGTTCTTC. Translated, it gives CASSARDRENNEQFF.

This clonotype was observed a few times. The chain couples TRBV2 to TRBJ2-7; D is perhaps TRBD2 (6 bases). Germline lookup yields CDR1 SNHLY and CDR2 FYNNEI. Trimming left V 7 bases short and J 6 bases short, with 13 bases between. The CDR3 has 12 residues. The CDR3 region is CASIKNGGEQYF. CDR3 sequence (DNA): TGTGCCAGCATCAAAAACGGGGGCGAGCAGTACTTC.

The V gene is TRBV11-2, the J gene TRBJ1-2; D is unclear. The V gene lost 0 bases and the J gene lost 0 bases, with 11 bases spanning the gap. The CDR3 spans 16 residues. The germline V gene has CDR1 SGHAT and CDR2 FQNNGV. The CDR3 DNA sequence: TGTGCCAGCAGCTTAGAAGGCAGCAGATCTAACTATGGCTACACCTTC. Protein: CASSLEGSRSNYGYTF.

V usage is TRBV6-5 and J usage is TRBJ2-5; possibly TRBD1 for D (5 bases). The V end lost 6 bases, the J end lost 2 bases, and 16 bases lay between the germline ends. The CDR3 has 15 amino acids. Germline CDR1 and CDR2: MNHEY and SVGAGI. The CDR3 loop is CASSLEQGRQETQYF. The CDR3 region has the DNA TGTGCCAGCAGCTTAGAGCAGGGTCGGCAAGAGACCCAGTACTTC.

In its sample, this clonotype is medium-sized. This chain uses TRBV27 with TRBJ2-7; 10 bases fit TRBD2. The V gene's germline CDR1 is MNHEY and CDR2 SMNVEV (reference sequence). The CDR3 totals 15 residues. V shed 5 bases, J shed 4 bases, and the junction held 8 bases outside the gene matches. CDR3 region: CASSLVGLAIYEQYF. The DNA of the CDR3 is TGTGCCAGCAGTCTCGTGGGACTAGCGATATACGAGCAGTACTTC.

This clonotype was detected ten times or more. The V call is TRBV6-2 or TRBV6-3, the J call TRBJ1-2; D call uncertain. The germline V and J ends were trimmed by 8 bases and 0 bases, with 10 bases remaining between them. The CDR3 runs to 13 residues. The V gene's germline CDR1 is MNHEY and CDR2 SVGEGT. CDR3 in DNA: TGTGCCAGCGGCACCGTAACTAACTATGGCTACACCTTC. Its protein is CASGTVTNYGYTF.

The table lists this clonotype with many counts. The gene calls are TRBV20-1 and TRBJ2-7; TRBD2 might be the D (6 bases). The CDR3 consists of 11 residues. Germline values: CDR1 DFQATT, CDR2 SNEGSKA (reference sequence). The V gene lost 7 bases and the J gene lost 4 bases, with 11 bases spanning the gap. CDR3 in amino acids: CSVGDFYEQYF. The CDR3 DNA follows: TGCAGTGTTGGGGACTTTTACGAGCAGTACTTC.

The V call is TRBV12-3 or TRBV12-4, the J call TRBJ2-1; the D is unclear. The CDR3 is 11 residues long. The V gene lost 6 bases and the J gene lost 5 bases, with 5 bases spanning the gap. The CDR3 DNA follows: TGTGCCAGCAGCCACGACAATGAGCAGTTCTTC. Protein product: CASSHDNEQFF.